This T cell receptor beta chain was obtained from a study of Graves' ophthalmopathy and Graves' hyperthyroidism. Regarding the study as a whole: Among expanded thyroid clonotypes above 0.001 frequency, most also occurred in blood.

This clonotype has at least ten counts. Its antigen is not known. Ophthalmopathy donors' eye disease showed moderate-to-severe activity, CAS of at least 3, NOSPECS of at least 4 and duration under 3 months. The authors isolated PBMCs from around 10 ml of fresh peripheral blood. The authors amplified TCR beta CDR3 regions from RNA transcripts. Scientists carried out first-round RT-PCR using HTBI primers and then a second-round multiplex PCR. Each CDR3 protein is one row after TCRdb ran MiXCR on the multiplex PCR reads. The sample carries about 410,000 distinct CDR3 sequences, 18% recorded once. There are 15 residues in the CDR3. Trimming shortened V by 7 bases and J by 1 base, and 16 bases separated the two germline ends.

The receptor's source is a woman aged 18-29 years with Graves' ophthalmopathy. Sequenced sample: peripheral blood. This chain connects TRBV12-3 or TRBV12-4 to TRBJ2-5; D may be TRBD2 (5 bases). CDR3 DNA sequence: TGTGCCAGCACTCCCTCGGTGGCGGGCCAAGAGACCCAGTACTTC. It translates to CASTPSVAGQETQYF.